Detailed here is one T cell receptor (beta chain). One junction end disagrees with the germline gene, perhaps due to a read error. The sample belongs to a study of blood T cells in healthy people across ages. The use of a sample-barcoded 5' primer and a J-beta primer mix characterized a second PCR of about 7 to 12 cycles. TCRdb passed the 5' RACE reads through MiXCR, listing each CDR3 protein once. Here the sample spans approximately 800,000 distinct CDR3 sequences, roughly 24% being singletons. Germline V lookup: CDR1 SGDLS, CDR2 YYNGEE. The CDR3 loop spans 13 amino acids. These data also featured in a second study, about T cells of mothers and their children.

Sequencing input: blood. The J gene is TRBJ2-3, the V gene TRBV9, with D unresolved. This receptor was taken from a boy aged 5-17 years in good health. CDR3 in amino acids: CASSVGGPDTRYF. The CDR3 nucleotides read TGTGCCAGCAGCGTAGGAGGTCCAGATACGCGGTATTTT.